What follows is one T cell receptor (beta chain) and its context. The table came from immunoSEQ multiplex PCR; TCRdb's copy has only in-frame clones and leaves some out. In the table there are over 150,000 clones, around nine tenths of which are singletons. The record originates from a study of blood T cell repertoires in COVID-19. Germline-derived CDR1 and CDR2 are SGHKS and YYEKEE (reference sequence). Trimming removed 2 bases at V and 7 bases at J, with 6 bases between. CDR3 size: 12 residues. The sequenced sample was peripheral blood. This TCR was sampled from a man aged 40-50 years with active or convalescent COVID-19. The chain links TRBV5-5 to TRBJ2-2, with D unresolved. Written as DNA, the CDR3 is TGTGCCAGCAGCTTAGTCGGCGGGGAGCTGTTTTTT. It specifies CASSLVGGELFF. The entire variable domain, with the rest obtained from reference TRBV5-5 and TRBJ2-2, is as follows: DAGVTQSPTHLIKTRGQQVTLRCSPISGHKSVSWYQQVLGQGPQFIFQYYEKEERGRGNFPDRFSARQFPNYSSELNVNALLLGDSALYLCASSLVGGELFFGEGSRLTVL.